The 10 T cell receptor beta chains in this list originate from one sample, sequenced in a study of cytomegalovirus exposure and HLA in healthy donors. PCR primers comprised 60 Vbeta and 13 Jbeta primers. The assay was immunoSEQ multiplex PCR, and TCRdb's table has in-frame clones only and misses some. This table has around 40,000 clones, about 70% appearing once. Sequencing was carried out using PBMCs. The receptors were sampled from a man aged 35-49 years in good health and CMV-seronegative.

The chain couples TRBV7-9 to TRBJ1-1, with TRBD1 as a possible D gene (6 bases). The CDR3 has 13 residues. With 1 base removed from V and 6 bases from J, the gap between germline ends came to 9 bases. The germline V gene has CDR1 SEHNR and CDR2 FQNEAQ (reference sequence). The CDR3 nucleotides are TGTGCCAGCAGCTTAGACAGGGTGGCTGAAGCTTTCTTT. Translation gives CASSLDRVAEAFF.

The chain combines TRBV27 with TRBJ1-1, with TRBD1 matching 10 bases. The ends lost 5 bases at V and 5 bases at J; junction bases unmatched: 2. The CDR3 loop spans 13 amino acids. Germline V CDR1 and CDR2: MNHEY, SMNVEV (reference sequence). The CDR3, as DNA: TGTGCCAGCAGTAGGACAGGGGGGACTGAAGCTTTCTTT. This sequence encodes CASSRTGGTEAFF.

The genes are TRBV6-5 and TRBJ2-7; the D gene is possibly TRBD1 (6 bases). The CDR3 runs to 14 residues. From germline, CDR1 is MNHEY and CDR2 SVGAGI. Between the trimmed V and J ends, which lost 5 bases and 4 bases, there was a span of 15 bases. The CDR3 loop is CASSSRGAGYEQYF. In DNA form, the CDR3 reads TGTGCCAGCAGTAGCAGGGGAGCAGGTTACGAGCAGTACTTC.

This chain's CDR3 is CASSFYSLNEQFF. CDR3 DNA sequence: TGTGCCAGCAGCTTTTACTCACTCAATGAGCAGTTCTTC. The chain joins TRBV5-4 to TRBJ2-1; D is uncertain. CDR1 is SGHNT, CDR2 YYREEE, per germline (reference sequence). This CDR3 is 13 amino acids long. V lost 2 bases and J 6 bases, leaving 9 bases between the germline ends.

This chain connects TRBV7-2 to TRBJ1-2; D uncertain. The V gene's germline CDR1 is SGHTA and CDR2 FQGNSA. The CDR3 runs 13 residues. Trimming shortened V by 5 bases and J by 5 bases, and 12 bases separated the two germline ends. CDR3 loop: CASSPMDSYGYTF. The CDR3 coding sequence is TGTGCCAGCAGCCCGATGGACTCTTATGGCTACACCTTC.

The chain recombines TRBV28 with TRBJ2-7; 10 bases map to TRBD2. The CDR3 is 15 residues long. The J segment lost 1 base and the V segment lost 6 bases, leaving 6 bases of the junction unmatched. Germline V gives CDR1 MDHEN, CDR2 SYDVKM. CDR3 sequence: CASRLQTSGSYEQYF. The DNA for the CDR3 is TGTGCCAGCAGATTACAGACTAGCGGGTCCTACGAGCAGTACTTC.

The table lists this clone with a few counts. The genes are TRBV11-2 and TRBJ2-5; D gene uncertain. CDR3 size: 12 residues. V was trimmed by 5 bases and J by 5 bases, leaving 9 bases between them. In germline, CDR1 is SGHAT, CDR2 FQNNGV. The CDR3 nucleotides read TGTGCCAGCAGCCCCCGCAGGGAGACCCAGTACTTC. This sequence encodes CASSPRRETQYF.

CDR3 amino acids: CASTQGTGPYEQYF. For the CDR3, the DNA is TGCGCCAGCACCCAGGGGACAGGACCCTACGAGCAGTACTTC. V usage is TRBV10-2 and J usage is TRBJ2-7; 8 bases agree with TRBD1. Germline V lookup: CDR1 WSHSY, CDR2 SAAADI. J lost 2 bases, V lost 7 bases, and 7 bases had no gene match. This CDR3 has 14 residues.

The chain couples TRBV6-5 to TRBJ1-5; D is possibly TRBD1 (5 bases). Germline V gene data show CDR1 as MNHEY and CDR2 as SVGAGI. The CDR3 totals 15 residues. V lost 2 bases and J 0 bases, leaving 8 bases between the germline ends. The CDR3 DNA is TGTGCCAGCAGTTACGGGGCGGCTAGCAATCAGCCCCAGCATTTT. Protein: CASSYGAASNQPQHF.

This chain uses TRBV30 with TRBJ1-2; the D gene is possibly TRBD1 (5 bases). Looked up from germline, CDR1 is GTSNPN and CDR2 is SVGIG (reference sequence). V lost 0 bases, J lost 6 bases, and 14 bases lay in between. This CDR3 has 14 residues. CDR3 DNA sequence: TGTGCCTGGAGTGTGAGCAGGGTTGGGGATGGCTACACCTTC. Residues: CAWSVSRVGDGYTF.